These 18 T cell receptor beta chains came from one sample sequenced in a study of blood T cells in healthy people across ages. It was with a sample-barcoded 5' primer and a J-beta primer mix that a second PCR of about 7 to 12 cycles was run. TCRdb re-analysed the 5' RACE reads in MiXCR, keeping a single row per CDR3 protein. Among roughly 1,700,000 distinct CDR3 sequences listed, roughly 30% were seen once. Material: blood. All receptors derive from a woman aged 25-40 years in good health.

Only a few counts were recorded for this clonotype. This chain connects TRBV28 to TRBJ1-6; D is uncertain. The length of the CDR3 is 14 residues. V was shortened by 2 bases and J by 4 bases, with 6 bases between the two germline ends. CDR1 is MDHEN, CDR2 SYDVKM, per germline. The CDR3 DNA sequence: TGTGCCAGCAGTTTAGGTGAATATAATTCACCCCTCCACTTT. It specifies CASSLGEYNSPLHF.

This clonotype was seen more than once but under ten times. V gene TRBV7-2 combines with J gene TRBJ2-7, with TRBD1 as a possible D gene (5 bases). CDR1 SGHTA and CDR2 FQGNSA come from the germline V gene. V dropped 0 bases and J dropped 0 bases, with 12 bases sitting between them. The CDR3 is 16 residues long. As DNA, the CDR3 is TGTGCCAGCAGCTTAGCAGACAGTATGAACTCCTACGAGCAGTACTTC. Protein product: CASSLADSMNSYEQYF.

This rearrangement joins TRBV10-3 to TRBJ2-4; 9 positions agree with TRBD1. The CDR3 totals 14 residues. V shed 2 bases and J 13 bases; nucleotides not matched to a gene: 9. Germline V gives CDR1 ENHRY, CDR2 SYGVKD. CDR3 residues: CAISEDRGVGEQYF. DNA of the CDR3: TGTGCCATCAGTGAGGACAGGGGGGTTGGGGAGCAGTACTTC.

The CDR3 spells CASSSAGNEKLFF. The CDR3 bases are TGTGCCAGCAGTTCGGCAGGGAATGAAAAACTGTTTTTT. This rearrangement joins TRBV6-5 to TRBJ1-4; a possible D gene is TRBD1 (5 bases). This CDR3 is built from 13 residues. Per the germline V gene, CDR1 is MNHEY and CDR2 is SVGAGI. The V and J ends lost 4 bases and 5 bases respectively, with 8 bases between them.

This chain's CDR3 is CASNSGTENEKLFF. The CDR3 nucleotides read TGTGCCAGCAATTCCGGGACAGAAAATGAAAAACTGTTTTTT. The chain combines TRBV6-6 with TRBJ1-4; 7 bases fit TRBD1. V trimming: 7 bases; J trimming: 5 bases; junction bases outside the gene matches: 7. The CDR3 totals 14 residues. Germline V gene sequence: CDR1 MNHNY, CDR2 SVGAGI (reference sequence).

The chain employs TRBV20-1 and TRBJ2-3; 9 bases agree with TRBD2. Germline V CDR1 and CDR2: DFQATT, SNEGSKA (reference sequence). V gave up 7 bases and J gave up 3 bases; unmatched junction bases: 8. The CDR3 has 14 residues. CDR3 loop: CSVTGLAGTDTQYF. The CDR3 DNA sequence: TGCAGTGTCACGGGGCTAGCGGGAACAGATACGCAGTATTTT.

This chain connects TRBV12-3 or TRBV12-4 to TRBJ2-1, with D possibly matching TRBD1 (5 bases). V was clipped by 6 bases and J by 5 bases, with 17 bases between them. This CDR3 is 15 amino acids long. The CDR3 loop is CASSCWGPLNNEQFF. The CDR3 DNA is TGTGCCAGCAGCTGCTGGGGCCCACTCAACAATGAGCAGTTCTTC.

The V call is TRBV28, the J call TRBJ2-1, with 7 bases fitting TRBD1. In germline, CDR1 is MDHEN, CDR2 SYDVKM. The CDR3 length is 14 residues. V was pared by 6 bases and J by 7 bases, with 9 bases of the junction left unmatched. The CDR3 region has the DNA TGTGCCAGCAGAGTAACAGGGGATGGGAATGAGCAGTTCTTC. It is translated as CASRVTGDGNEQFF. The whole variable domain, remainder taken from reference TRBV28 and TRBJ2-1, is DVKVTQSSRYLVKRTGEKVFLECVQDMDHENMFWYRQDPGLGLRLIYFSYDVKMKEKGDIPEGYSVSREKKERFSLILESASTNQTSMYLCASRVTGDGNEQFFGPGTRLTVL.

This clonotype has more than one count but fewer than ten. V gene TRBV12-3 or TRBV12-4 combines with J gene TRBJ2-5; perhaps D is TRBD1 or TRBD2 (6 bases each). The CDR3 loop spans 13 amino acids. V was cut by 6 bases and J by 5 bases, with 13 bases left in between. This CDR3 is CASSGGSIETQYF. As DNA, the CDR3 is TGTGCCAGCAGCGGGGGCTCCATTGAGACCCAGTACTTC.

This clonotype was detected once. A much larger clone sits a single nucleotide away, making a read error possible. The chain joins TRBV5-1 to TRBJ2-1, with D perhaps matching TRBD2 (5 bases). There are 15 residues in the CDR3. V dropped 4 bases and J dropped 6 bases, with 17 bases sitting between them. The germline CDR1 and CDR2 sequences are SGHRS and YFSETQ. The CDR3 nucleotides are TGCGCCAGCAGCCCTTGGGCTAGCATCGGCAATGAGCAGTTCTTC. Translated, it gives CASSPWASIGNEQFF.

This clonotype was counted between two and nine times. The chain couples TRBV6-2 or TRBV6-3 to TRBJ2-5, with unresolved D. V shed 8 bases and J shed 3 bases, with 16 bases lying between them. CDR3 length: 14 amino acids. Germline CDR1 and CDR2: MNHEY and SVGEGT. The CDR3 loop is CASLRGVAKETQYF. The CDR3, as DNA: TGTGCCAGCCTCCGAGGAGTAGCCAAAGAGACCCAGTACTTC.

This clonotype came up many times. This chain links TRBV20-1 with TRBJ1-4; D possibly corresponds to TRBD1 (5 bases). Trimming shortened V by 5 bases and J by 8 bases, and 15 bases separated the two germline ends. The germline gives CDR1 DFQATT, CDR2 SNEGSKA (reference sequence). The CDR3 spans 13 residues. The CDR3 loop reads CSALSQEGEKLFF. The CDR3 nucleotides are TGCAGTGCTTTGAGTCAAGAGGGGGAAAAACTGTTTTTT.

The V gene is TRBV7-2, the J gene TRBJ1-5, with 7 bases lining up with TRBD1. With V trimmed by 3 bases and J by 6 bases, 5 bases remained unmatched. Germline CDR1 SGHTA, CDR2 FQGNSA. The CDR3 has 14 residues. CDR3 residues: CASSFTGVGQPQHF. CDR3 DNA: TGTGCCAGCAGCTTTACAGGGGTGGGTCAGCCCCAGCATTTT.

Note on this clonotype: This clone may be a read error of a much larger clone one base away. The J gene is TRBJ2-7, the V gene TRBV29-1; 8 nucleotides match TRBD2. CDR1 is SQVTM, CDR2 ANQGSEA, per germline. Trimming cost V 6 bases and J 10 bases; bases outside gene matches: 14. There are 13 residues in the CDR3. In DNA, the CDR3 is TGCAGCGTCGCCGGGACTAGTCGAGGCGACCAGTACTTC. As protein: CSVAGTSRGDQYF.

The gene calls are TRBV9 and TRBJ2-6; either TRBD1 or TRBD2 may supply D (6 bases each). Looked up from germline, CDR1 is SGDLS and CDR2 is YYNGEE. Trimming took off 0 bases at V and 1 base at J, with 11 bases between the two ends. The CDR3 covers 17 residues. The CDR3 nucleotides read TGTGCCAGCAGCGTAGCGGAAGGGGGGTCTGGGGCCAACGTCCTGACTTTC. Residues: CASSVAEGGSGANVLTF.

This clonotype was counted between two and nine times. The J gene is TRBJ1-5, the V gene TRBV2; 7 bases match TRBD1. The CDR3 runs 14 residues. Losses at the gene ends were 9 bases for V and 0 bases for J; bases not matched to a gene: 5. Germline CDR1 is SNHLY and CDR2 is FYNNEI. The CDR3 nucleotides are TGTGCCAGTGGGACAGATGGTAGCAATCAGCCCCAGCATTTT. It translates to CASGTDGSNQPQHF. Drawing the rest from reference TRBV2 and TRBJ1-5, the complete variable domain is EPEVTQTPSHQVTQMGQEVILRCVPISNHLYFYWYRQILGQKVEFLVSFYNNEISEKSEIFDDQFSVERPDGSNFTLKIRSTKLEDSAMYFCASGTDGSNQPQHFGDGTRLSIL.

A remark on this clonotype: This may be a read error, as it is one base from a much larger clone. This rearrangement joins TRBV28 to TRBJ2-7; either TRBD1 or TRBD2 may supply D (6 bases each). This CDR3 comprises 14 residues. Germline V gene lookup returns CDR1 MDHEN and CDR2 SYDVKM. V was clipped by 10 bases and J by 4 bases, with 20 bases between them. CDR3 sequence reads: CATRRTVGGYEQYF. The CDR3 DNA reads TGTGCCACCCGGAGGACAGTGGGAGGATACGAGCAGTACTTC.

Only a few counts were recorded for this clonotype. CDR3 sequence: CASSHYELGPASYNEQFF. As DNA, the CDR3 is TGCGCCAGCAGCCATTATGAACTAGGGCCAGCTTCCTACAATGAGCAGTTCTTC. The V and J genes are TRBV4-3 and TRBJ2-1, with D perhaps matching TRBD2 (5 bases). Trimming removed 3 bases from V and 1 base from J, with 19 bases in between. Germline CDR1 reads LGHNA; CDR2 reads YSLEER. This CDR3 is 18 amino acids long.